This is a list of T cell receptor beta chains from one sample in a study of CD8 T cells in ankylosing spondylitis. TCRdb reprocessed the 5' RACE reads via MiXCR and lists one record per CDR3 protein. The profile shows a few hundred thousand distinct CDR3 sequences, 20% of them singletons. Material: blood, either unsorted or a sorted T cell fraction (not recorded which). All receptors derive from a male donor with ankylosing spondylitis or in good health (not recorded which). Each CDR3 is given with its conserved first and last residue. A D gene is named only where the DNA matches it firmly. A clone size is listed for some rows: how often the clone was seen (once, few, many), or a class if it is expanded.

v_gene,d_gene,abundance,j_gene,CDR3nt,CDR3aa
TRBV5-1,TRBD1,few,TRBJ2-3,TGCGCCAGCAGCTTGGTGGCAGGGGGCAATCGCGCCGATACGCAGTATTTT,CASSLVAGGNRADTQYF
TRBV5-1,TRBD2,few,TRBJ2-5,TGCGCCAGCAGCTTGGGGCTAGCGGGGGCCAAACAAGAGACCCAGTACTTC,CASSLGLAGAKQETQYF
TRBV28,.,.,TRBJ2-5,TGTGCCAGCAGTTTTGTAGGGGTTGAGGAGGAGACCCAGTACTTC,CASSFVGVEEETQYF
TRBV24-1,.,large,TRBJ2-1,TGTGCCACCAGTGATTTCGGAGCCGCCGCCGGTGTGCAGTTCTTC,CATSDFGAAAGVQFF
TRBV20-1,.,.,TRBJ2-3,TGCAGTGCTAGAGTTGTGGATACGCAGTATTTT,CSARVVDTQYF
TRBV28,.,.,TRBJ1-1,TGTGCCAGCAGTGAAATGAACACTGAAGCTTTCTTT,CASSEMNTEAFF
TRBV5-1,.,.,TRBJ2-2,TGCGCCAGCAGCTTGCCGACAGGGTCGGGGGGCACCGGGGAGCTGTTTTTT,CASSLPTGSGGTGELFF
TRBV29-1,.,few,TRBJ1-1,TGCAGCGTTGGACAGAACCGTATTTCGGGTGCTGAAGCTTTCTTT,CSVGQNRISGAEAFF
TRBV29-1,TRBD2,many,TRBJ2-1,TGCAGCGTTCAGACCGGGACTAGCATCTTTATAGATGAGCAGTTCTTC,CSVQTGTSIFIDEQFF
TRBV4-2,.,.,TRBJ2-2,TGTGCCAGCAGCCAAGAGAAGACATTCACCGGGGAGCTGTTTTTT,CASSQEKTFTGELFF
TRBV5-1,.,few,TRBJ1-5,TGCGCCAGCAGCGGCAGTTATCAGCCCCAGCATTTT,CASSGSYQPQHF
TRBV27,TRBD1,few,TRBJ1-2,TGTGCCAGCAGTCAGGACAGGACGCTAGGCTACACCTTC,CASSQDRTLGYTF
TRBV27,TRBD1,once,TRBJ1-6,TGTGCCAGCAGTTTATTGGCAGGGGGCGGTTCACCCCTCCACTTT,CASSLLAGGGSPLHF
TRBV12-3/TRBV12-4,.,.,TRBJ2-1,TGTGCCAGCGCTACTCTGAATGAGCAGTTCTTC,CASATLNEQFF